The 17 T cell receptor beta chains reported below all come from one sample, sequenced in a study of cytomegalovirus exposure and HLA in healthy donors. The PCR made use of 60 Vbeta and 13 Jbeta primers. Sequencing was performed with immunoSEQ multiplex PCR; in TCRdb, only in-frame clones are kept and a portion is missing. The sample lists roughly 140,000 clones, more than 65% occurring once. Sequencing was performed on PBMCs. Receptors originate from a man in his thirties or forties in good health and CMV-seropositive.

The V call is TRBV6-5, the J call TRBJ2-2; D is perhaps TRBD2 (5 bases). This CDR3 spans 13 amino acids. V lost 7 bases to trimming and J lost 6 bases, with 12 bases between them. Germline loops: CDR1 MNHEY, CDR2 SVGAGI. CDR3 region: CASTPRGSGELFF. The CDR3 DNA reads TGTGCCAGCACCCCCCGAGGGTCCGGGGAGCTGTTTTTT.

V gene TRBV2 combines with J gene TRBJ2-2; TRBD2 agrees at 9 bases. Trimming took 4 bases from V and 3 from J; bases not matched to a gene: 3. There are 15 residues in the CDR3. Germline loops: CDR1 SNHLY, CDR2 FYNNEI. CDR3: CASSGTSAHTGELFF. The CDR3 DNA is TGTGCCAGCAGTGGGACTAGCGCCCACACCGGGGAGCTGTTTTTT.

The chain employs TRBV7-2 and TRBJ1-1; 8 nucleotides match TRBD1. The CDR3 is 15 amino acids. Trimming took 4 bases from V and 2 from J; bases not matched to a gene: 6. Germline-derived CDR1 and CDR2 are SGHTA and FQGNSA. The CDR3 reads CASSWGTGFNTEAFF. The CDR3 DNA follows: TGTGCCAGCAGCTGGGGGACAGGATTCAACACTGAAGCTTTCTTT.

This sequence joins TRBV7-6 and TRBJ2-7; 7 bases are shared with TRBD1. Per the germline V gene, CDR1 is SGHVS and CDR2 is FNYEAQ. The CDR3 sequence is 14 residues long. V was clipped by 5 bases and J by 0 bases; unmatched bases: 4. Written as DNA, the CDR3 is TGTGCCAGCAGCCAGAGGGACAGCTCCTACGAGCAGTACTTC. Residues: CASSQRDSSYEQYF.

The chain links TRBV6-5 to TRBJ1-5, with TRBD1 identical over 9 bases. The CDR3 is 16 amino acids. Germline assignment: CDR1 MNHEY and CDR2 SVGAGI. V trimming: 0 bases; J trimming: 6 bases; junction bases outside the gene matches: 6. CDR3 protein: CASSYSKQGAGQPQHF. The DNA of the CDR3 is TGTGCCAGCAGTTACTCGAAACAGGGGGCCGGTCAGCCCCAGCATTTT.

The CDR3 bases are TGCGCCAGCAGCTCCGGGACAGGGTTCGTGGTTAATGGTGGCACTGAAGCTTTCTTT. This codes for CASSSGTGFVVNGGTEAFF. The gene calls are TRBV5-1 and TRBJ1-1; TRBD1 matches at 9 bases. Per germline, CDR1 SGHRS and CDR2 YFSETQ. The length of the CDR3 is 19 residues. The V gene end was trimmed by 3 bases and the J gene end by 4 bases; junction bases not matched to a gene: 19.

This clone was counted a single time. The rearrangement links TRBV11-3 to TRBJ1-1, with TRBD1 identical over 9 bases. The junction had 9 bases not matched to a gene; V was cut back by 5 bases and J by 5 bases. This CDR3 is 15 amino acids long. Looked up from germline, CDR1 is SGHNT and CDR2 is YENEEA. CDR3 region: CASSPGGTGRTEAFF. The CDR3 DNA reads TGTGCCAGCAGCCCCGGCGGGACAGGGCGAACTGAAGCTTTCTTT.

The V gene is TRBV7-9, the J gene TRBJ2-2; D call uncertain. The CDR3 is 13 amino acids. V was pared by 4 bases and J by 6 bases, with 9 bases between. Germline values: CDR1 SEHNR, CDR2 FQNEAQ (reference sequence). For the CDR3, the DNA is TGTGCCAGCAGCTCACTTTTCGCCGGGGAGCTGTTTTTT. It is translated as CASSSLFAGELFF.

The gene calls are TRBV4-1 and TRBJ1-5; no clear D gene. The ends were cut back, 0 bases at V and 6 bases at J, with 18 bases in the middle. Germline V gene data show CDR1 as MGHRA and CDR2 as YSYEKL. The CDR3 runs to 17 residues. The CDR3 coding sequence is TGCGCCAGCAGCCAAGATCTTGGGAATATGGAGGGTCAGCCCCAGCATTTT. This encodes CASSQDLGNMEGQPQHF.

The V and J genes are TRBV28 and TRBJ1-6, with D maybe TRBD1 (6 bases). The germline V and J ends were trimmed by 6 bases and 11 bases, with 11 bases remaining between them. Germline V gene data show CDR1 as MDHEN and CDR2 as SYDVKM. This CDR3 region has 12 residues. This CDR3 reads CASRLQGPPLHF. In DNA form, the CDR3 reads TGTGCCAGCAGGCTACAGGGTCCACCCCTCCACTTT.

The J gene is TRBJ1-4, the V gene TRBV28; 8 nucleotides agree with TRBD1. CDR1 is MDHEN and CDR2 is SYDVKM in the germline V gene. There are 17 residues in the CDR3. With V trimmed by 4 bases and J by 2 bases, 9 bases remained unmatched. CDR3: CASSSRLRGRTNEKLFF. CDR3 bases: TGTGCCAGCAGTTCTCGCCTCAGGGGGCGGACTAATGAAAAACTGTTTTTT.

The sample holds a few counts of this clone. The chain recombines TRBV4-2 with TRBJ1-5, with a tentative D call TRBD1 (5 bases). The CDR3 contains 15 residues. Germline assignment: CDR1 LGHNA and CDR2 YNFKEQ. V lost 0 bases, J lost 7 bases, and 13 bases lay in between. CDR3 sequence: CASSQEWGGSQPQHF. The CDR3 DNA sequence: TGTGCCAGCAGCCAAGAGTGGGGGGGGAGCCAGCCCCAGCATTTT.

J is TRBJ2-7 and V is TRBV6-1; D may be TRBD1 (6 bases). V shed 0 bases and J shed 7 bases, with 13 bases lying between them. The CDR3 loop spans 14 amino acids. Germline V gives CDR1 MNHNS, CDR2 SASEGT. The CDR3 sequence: CASSEASQGWEQYF. The DNA of the CDR3 is TGTGCCAGCAGTGAAGCGTCACAGGGCTGGGAGCAGTACTTC.

This clone was seen just once. The genes are TRBV5-6 and TRBJ2-3, with a possible D match to TRBD1 (6 bases). The germline V and J ends were trimmed by 0 bases and 1 base, with 9 bases remaining between them. This CDR3 contains 15 residues. CDR1 SGHDT and CDR2 YYEEEE come from the germline V gene. CDR3 in DNA: TGTGCCAGCAGCTTGGCAGGGGCCGGCACAGATACGCAGTATTTT. Encoded protein: CASSLAGAGTDTQYF.

CDR3 nucleotide sequence: TGTGCCAGCACCTTAGGGGGGGTCAGGGATTCACCCCTCCACTTT. It specifies CASTLGGVRDSPLHF. V is TRBV27 and J is TRBJ1-6; possible D gene TRBD1, 6 bases. Trimming took off 7 bases at V and 8 bases at J, with 18 bases between the two ends. The CDR3 is 15 amino acids. Per germline, CDR1 MNHEY and CDR2 SMNVEV (reference sequence).

V usage is TRBV7-9 and J usage is TRBJ2-6; the D gene is possibly TRBD2 (6 bases). V lost 3 bases to trimming and J lost 4 bases, with 13 bases between them. CDR1 is SEHNR and CDR2 is FQNEAQ in the germline V gene (reference sequence). This CDR3 contains 16 residues. The CDR3 loop reads CASSFLGAGGANVLTF. The CDR3 bases are TGTGCCAGCAGCTTCCTTGGGGCGGGGGGGGCCAACGTCCTGACTTTC. Full variable domain (missing parts from reference TRBV7-9 and TRBJ2-6): DTGVSQNPRHKITKRGQNVTFRCDPISEHNRLYWYRQTLGQGPEFLTYFQNEAQLEKSRLLSDRFSAERPKGSFSTLEIQRTEQGDSAMYLCASSFLGAGGANVLTFGAGSRLTVL.

The chain carries TRBV2 and TRBJ2-2, with 8 bases fitting TRBD1. The J segment lost 2 bases and the V segment lost 7 bases, leaving 6 bases of the junction unmatched. CDR1 and CDR2 (germline): SNHLY, FYNNEI. The CDR3 extends over 15 amino acids. CDR3 DNA sequence: TGTGCCAGCAAAGGCCCAGGGGGCAACACCGGGGAGCTGTTTTTT. Its translation is CASKGPGGNTGELFF.